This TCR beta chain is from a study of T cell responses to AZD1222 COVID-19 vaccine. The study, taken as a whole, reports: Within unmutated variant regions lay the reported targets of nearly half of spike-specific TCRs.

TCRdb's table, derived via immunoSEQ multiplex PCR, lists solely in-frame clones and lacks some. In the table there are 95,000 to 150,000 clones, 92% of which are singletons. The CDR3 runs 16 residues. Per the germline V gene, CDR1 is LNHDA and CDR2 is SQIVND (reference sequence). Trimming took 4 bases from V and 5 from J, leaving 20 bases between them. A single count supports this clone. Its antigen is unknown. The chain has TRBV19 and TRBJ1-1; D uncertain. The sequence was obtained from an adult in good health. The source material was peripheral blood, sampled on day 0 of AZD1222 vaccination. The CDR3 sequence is CASSRAFASRGTEAFF. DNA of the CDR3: TGTGCCAGTAGTAGGGCGTTTGCCTCCCGAGGGACTGAAGCTTTCTTT.